This T cell receptor (beta chain) was retrieved from a study of blood T cell repertoires in COVID-19. Germline CDR1 MNHNS, CDR2 SASEGT. Trimming pared 1 base from V and 0 bases from J, leaving 8 bases between. There are 15 residues in the CDR3. Profiling relied on immunoSEQ multiplex PCR, and the TCRdb table lists in-frame clones only, not all of them. The sample has some 72,000 clones, about 89% seen once. The receptor was isolated from a man between 45 and 60 years old with active or convalescent COVID-19. The chain is built from TRBV6-1 and TRBJ2-3; D not certain. The sequenced sample was peripheral blood. CDR3 coding DNA: TGTGCCAGCAGTGAAGGGAGCGTAAGCACAGATACGCAGTATTTT. Translating gives CASSEGSVSTDTQYF.